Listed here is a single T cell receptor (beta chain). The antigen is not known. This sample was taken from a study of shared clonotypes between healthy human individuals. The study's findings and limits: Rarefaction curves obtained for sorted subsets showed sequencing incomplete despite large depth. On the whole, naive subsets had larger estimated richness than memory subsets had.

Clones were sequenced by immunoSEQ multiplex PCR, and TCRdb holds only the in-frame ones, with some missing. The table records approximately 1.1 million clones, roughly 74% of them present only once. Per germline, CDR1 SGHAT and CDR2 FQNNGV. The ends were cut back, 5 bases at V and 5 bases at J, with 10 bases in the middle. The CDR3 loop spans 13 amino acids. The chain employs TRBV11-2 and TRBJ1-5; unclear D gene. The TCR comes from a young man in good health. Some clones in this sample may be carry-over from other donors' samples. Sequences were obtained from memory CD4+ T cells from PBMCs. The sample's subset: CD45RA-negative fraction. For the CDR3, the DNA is TGTGCCAGCAGCCGTTGGTCGGATCAGCCCCAGCATTTT. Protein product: CASSRWSDQPQHF.